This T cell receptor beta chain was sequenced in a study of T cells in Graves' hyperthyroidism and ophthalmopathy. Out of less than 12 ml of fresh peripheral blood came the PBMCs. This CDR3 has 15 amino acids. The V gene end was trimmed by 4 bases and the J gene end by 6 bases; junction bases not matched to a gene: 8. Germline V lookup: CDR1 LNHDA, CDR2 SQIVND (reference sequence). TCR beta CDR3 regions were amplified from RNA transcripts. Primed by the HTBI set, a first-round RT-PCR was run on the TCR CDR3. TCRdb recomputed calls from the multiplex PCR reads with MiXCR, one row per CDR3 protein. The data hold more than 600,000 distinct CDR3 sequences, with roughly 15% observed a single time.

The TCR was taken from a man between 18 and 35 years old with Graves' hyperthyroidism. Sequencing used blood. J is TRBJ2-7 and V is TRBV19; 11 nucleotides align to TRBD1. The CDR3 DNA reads TGTGCCAGTAGTACGAGGGGACAGGGGGTCTCCGAGCAGTACTTC. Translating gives CASSTRGQGVSEQYF.